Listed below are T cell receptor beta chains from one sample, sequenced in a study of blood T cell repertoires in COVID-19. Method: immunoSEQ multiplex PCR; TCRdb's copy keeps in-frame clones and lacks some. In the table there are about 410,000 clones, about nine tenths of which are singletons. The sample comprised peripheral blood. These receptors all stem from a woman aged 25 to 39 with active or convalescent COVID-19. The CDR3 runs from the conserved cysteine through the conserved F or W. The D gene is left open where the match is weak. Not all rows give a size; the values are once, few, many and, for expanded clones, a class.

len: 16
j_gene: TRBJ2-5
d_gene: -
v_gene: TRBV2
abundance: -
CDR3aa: CASSQNLGSAGETQYF
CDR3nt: TGTGCCAGCAGCCAGAATTTGGGGTCGGCGGGAGAGACCCAGTACTTC

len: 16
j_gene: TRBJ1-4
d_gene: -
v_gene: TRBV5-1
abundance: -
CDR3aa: CASSLVTGATNEKLFF
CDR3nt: TGCGCCAGCAGCTTGGTAACGGGGGCAACTAATGAAAAACTGTTTTTT

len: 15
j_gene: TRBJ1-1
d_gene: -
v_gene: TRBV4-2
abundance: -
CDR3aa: CASSQESGQTTEAFF
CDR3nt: TGTGCCAGCAGCCAAGAATCTGGGCAGACCACTGAAGCTTTCTTT

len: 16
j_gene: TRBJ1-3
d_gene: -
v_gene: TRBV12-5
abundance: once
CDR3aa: CASGLSWVEGRDTIYF
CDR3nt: TGTGCTAGTGGTTTGTCTTGGGTGGAGGGGAGGGACACCATATATTTT

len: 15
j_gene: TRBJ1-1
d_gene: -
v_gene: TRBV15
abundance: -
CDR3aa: CATSRAPGRDTEAFF
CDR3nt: TGTGCCACCAGCAGAGCGCCCGGGAGGGACACTGAAGCTTTCTTT

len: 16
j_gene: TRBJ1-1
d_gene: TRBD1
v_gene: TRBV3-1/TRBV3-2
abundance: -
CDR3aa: CASSPGQGLLNTEAFF
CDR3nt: TGTGCCAGCAGCCCCGGACAGGGGTTACTGAACACTGAAGCTTTCTTT

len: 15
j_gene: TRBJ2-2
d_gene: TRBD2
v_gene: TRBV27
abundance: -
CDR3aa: CASRGLAGITGELFF
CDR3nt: TGTGCCAGCAGGGGACTAGCGGGAATCACCGGGGAGCTGTTTTTT

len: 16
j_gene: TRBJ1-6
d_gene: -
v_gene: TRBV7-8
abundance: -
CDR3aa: CASSLALGGGGSPLHF
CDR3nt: TGTGCCAGCAGCTTAGCGCTGGGGGGTGGGGGTTCACCCCTCCACTTT

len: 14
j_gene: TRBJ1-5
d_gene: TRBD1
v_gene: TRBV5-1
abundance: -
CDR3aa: CASSLGQNNQPQHF
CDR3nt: TGCGCCAGCAGCCTGGGACAGAACAATCAGCCCCAGCATTTT

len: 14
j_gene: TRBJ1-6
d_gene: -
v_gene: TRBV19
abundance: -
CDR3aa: CASSIGQNNSPLHF
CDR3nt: TGTGCCAGTAGTATTGGACAGAATAATTCACCCCTCCACTTT

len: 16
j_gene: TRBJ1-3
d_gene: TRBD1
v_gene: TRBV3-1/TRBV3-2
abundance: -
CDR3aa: CASSQLTGGEGNTIYF
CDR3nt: TGTGCCAGCAGCCAGCTCACAGGGGGCGAAGGAAACACCATATATTTT

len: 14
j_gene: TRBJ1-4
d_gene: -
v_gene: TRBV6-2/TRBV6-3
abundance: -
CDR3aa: CASSYSGAAEKLFF
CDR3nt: TGTGCCAGCAGTTACTCGGGGGCAGCTGAAAAACTGTTTTTT

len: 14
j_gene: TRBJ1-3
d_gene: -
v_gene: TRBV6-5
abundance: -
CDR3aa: CASSSPGAGNTIYF
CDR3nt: TGTGCCAGCAGTTCACCAGGGGCTGGAAACACCATATATTTT

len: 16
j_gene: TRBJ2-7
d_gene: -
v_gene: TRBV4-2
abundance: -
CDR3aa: CASSQDMIGVPYEQYF
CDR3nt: TGTGCCAGCAGCCAAGATATGATCGGGGTACCCTACGAGCAGTACTTC

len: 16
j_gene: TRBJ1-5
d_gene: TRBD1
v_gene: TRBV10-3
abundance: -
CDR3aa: CAISELPPTGAQPQHF
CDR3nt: TGTGCCATCAGTGAGTTACCCCCCACAGGGGCCCAGCCCCAGCATTTT

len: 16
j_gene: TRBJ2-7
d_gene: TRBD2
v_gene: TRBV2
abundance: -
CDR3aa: CASSERTSGNPYEQYF
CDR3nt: TGTGCCAGCAGTGAGAGGACTAGCGGGAACCCCTACGAGCAGTACTTC

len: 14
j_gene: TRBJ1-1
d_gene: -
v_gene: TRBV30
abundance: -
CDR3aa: CAWKPERLARKAFF
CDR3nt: TGTGCCTGGAAACCTGAACGGCTAGCAAGAAAAGCTTTCTTT

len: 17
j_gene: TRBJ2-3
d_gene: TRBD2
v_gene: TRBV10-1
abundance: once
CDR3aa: CASSEPGLAGLTDTQYF
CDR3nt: TGCGCCAGCAGTGAACCTGGACTAGCGGGCCTTACAGATACGCAGTATTTT

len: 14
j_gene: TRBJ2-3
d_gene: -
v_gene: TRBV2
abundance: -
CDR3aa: CASSVRLSTDTQYF
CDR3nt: TGTGCCAGCAGTGTGAGGCTAAGCACAGATACGCAGTATTTT

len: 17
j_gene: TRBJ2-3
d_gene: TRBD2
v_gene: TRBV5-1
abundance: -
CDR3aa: CASSLLSSGGVTDTQYF
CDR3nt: TGCGCCAGCAGCTTGTTATCTAGCGGGGGGGTCACAGATACGCAGTATTTT

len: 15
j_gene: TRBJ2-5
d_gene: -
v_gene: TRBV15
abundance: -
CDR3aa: CATSREDTVFETQYF
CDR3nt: TGTGCCACCAGCAGAGAGGACACCGTGTTCGAGACCCAGTACTTC

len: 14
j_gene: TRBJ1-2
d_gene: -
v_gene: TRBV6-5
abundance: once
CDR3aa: CATTDRQQNYGYTF
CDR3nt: TGTGCCACAACCGATCGACAGCAAAACTATGGCTACACCTTC

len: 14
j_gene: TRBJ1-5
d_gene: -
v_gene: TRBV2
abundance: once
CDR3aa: CASSVGWGDQPQHF
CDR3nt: TGTGCCAGCAGTGTAGGTTGGGGGGATCAGCCCCAGCATTTT

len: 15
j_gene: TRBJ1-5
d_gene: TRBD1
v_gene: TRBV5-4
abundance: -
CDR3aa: CASSPGPTGEQPQHF
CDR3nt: TGTGCCAGCAGCCCGGGGCCGACAGGGGAACAGCCCCAGCATTTT

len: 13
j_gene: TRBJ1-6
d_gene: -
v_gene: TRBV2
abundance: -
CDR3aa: CASRRQGGSPLHF
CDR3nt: TGTGCCAGCAGACGCCAGGGCGGTTCACCCCTCCACTTT

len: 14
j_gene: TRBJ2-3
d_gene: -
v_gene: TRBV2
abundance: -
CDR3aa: CASHRDLRADTQYF
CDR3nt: TGTGCCAGCCACCGGGACTTACGCGCAGATACGCAGTATTTT

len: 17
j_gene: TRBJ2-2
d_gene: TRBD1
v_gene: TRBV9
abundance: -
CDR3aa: CASSVAPGTGEGGELFF
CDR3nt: TGTGCCAGCAGCGTAGCTCCCGGGACAGGGGAGGGCGGGGAGCTGTTTTTT

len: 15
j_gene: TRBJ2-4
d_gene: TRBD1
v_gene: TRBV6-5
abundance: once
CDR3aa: CASSSGGQRYDIQYF
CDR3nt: TGTGCCAGCAGTTCTGGGGGACAGAGATATGACATTCAGTACTTC

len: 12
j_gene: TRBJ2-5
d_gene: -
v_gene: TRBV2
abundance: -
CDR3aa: CASRGAQETQYF
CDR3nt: TGTGCCAGTCGTGGGGCCCAAGAGACCCAGTACTTC

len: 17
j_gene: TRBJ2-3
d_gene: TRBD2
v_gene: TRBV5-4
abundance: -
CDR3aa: CASSLGDSGGTPDTQYF
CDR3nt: TGTGCCAGCAGCTTGGGGGATAGCGGGGGTACCCCGGATACGCAGTATTTT

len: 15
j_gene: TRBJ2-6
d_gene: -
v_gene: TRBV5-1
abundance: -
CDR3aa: CASSLSRAGANVLTF
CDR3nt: TGCGCCAGCAGCTTGTCCAGGGCTGGGGCCAACGTCCTGACTTTC

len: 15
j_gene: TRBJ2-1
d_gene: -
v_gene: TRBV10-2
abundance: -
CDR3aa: CASSDFGGGPGQQFF
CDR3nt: TGCGCCAGCAGCGACTTTGGGGGGGGGCCGGGTCAGCAGTTCTTC

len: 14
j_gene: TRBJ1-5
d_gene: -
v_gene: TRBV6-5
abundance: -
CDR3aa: CASSYSKMAQPQHF
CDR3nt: TGTGCCAGCAGTTACTCGAAGATGGCCCAGCCCCAGCATTTT

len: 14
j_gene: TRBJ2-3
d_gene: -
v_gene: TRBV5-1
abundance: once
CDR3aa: CASSSQGSTDTQYF
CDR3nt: TGCGCCAGCAGCTCGCAGGGGAGTACAGATACGCAGTATTTT

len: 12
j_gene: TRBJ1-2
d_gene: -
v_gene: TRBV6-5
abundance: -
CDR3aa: CATQKGSPRYTF
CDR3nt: TGTGCCACCCAAAAAGGGAGCCCACGCTACACCTTC

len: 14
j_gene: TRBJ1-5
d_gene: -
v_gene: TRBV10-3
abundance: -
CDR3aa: CAISPGQSNQPQHF
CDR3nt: TGTGCCATCAGCCCCGGACAGAGCAATCAGCCCCAGCATTTT

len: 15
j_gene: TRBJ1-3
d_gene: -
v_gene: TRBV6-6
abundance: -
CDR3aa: CASEGLPGSGNTIYF
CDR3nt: TGTGCCAGCGAGGGACTTCCTGGCTCTGGAAACACCATATATTTT

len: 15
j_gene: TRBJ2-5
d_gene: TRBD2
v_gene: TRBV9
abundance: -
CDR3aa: CASSPGREMEETQYF
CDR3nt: TGTGCCAGCAGCCCAGGGCGGGAGATGGAAGAGACCCAGTACTTC

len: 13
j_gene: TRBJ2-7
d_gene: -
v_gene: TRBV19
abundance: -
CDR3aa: CASSISQGNEQYF
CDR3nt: TGTGCCAGTAGTATTTCACAGGGAAACGAGCAGTACTTC

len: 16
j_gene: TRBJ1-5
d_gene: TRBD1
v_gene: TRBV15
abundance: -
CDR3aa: CATEYRGGRRNQPQHF
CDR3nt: TGTGCCACCGAATACAGGGGGGGTCGTCGCAATCAGCCCCAGCATTTT

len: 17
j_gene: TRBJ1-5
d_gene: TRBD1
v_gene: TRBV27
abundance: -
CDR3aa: CASSFSGTDYSNQPQHF
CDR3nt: TGTGCCAGCAGTTTCTCCGGGACAGACTACAGCAATCAGCCCCAGCATTTT

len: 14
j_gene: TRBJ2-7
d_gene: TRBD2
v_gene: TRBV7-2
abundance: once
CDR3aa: CASSSSGESYEQYF
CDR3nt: TGTGCCAGCAGCTCAAGCGGGGAATCCTACGAGCAGTACTTC

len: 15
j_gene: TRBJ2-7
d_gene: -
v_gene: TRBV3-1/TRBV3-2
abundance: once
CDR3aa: CASSHRRDPTYEQYF
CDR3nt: TGTGCCAGCAGCCACCGCCGGGATCCAACCTACGAGCAGTACTTC

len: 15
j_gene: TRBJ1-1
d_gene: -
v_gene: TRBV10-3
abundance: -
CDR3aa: CAISESSRGNTEAFF
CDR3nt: TGTGCCATCAGTGAGTCCAGCAGGGGGAACACTGAAGCTTTCTTT

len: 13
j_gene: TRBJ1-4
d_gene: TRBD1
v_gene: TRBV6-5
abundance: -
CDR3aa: CASSGQGGEKLFF
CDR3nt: TGTGCCAGCTCGGGACAGGGTGGCGAAAAACTGTTTTTT

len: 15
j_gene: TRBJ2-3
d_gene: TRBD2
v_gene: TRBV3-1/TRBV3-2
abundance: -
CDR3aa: CASSQISGGKDTQYF
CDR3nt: TGTGCCAGCAGCCAAATTAGCGGGGGCAAAGATACGCAGTATTTT

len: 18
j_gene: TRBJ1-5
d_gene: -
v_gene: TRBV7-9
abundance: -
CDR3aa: CASSLSRDSLYSNQPQHF
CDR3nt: TGTGCCAGCAGCTTATCCCGGGACTCTCTATATAGCAATCAGCCCCAGCATTTT

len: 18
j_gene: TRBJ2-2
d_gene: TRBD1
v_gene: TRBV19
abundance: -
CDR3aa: CASSIVTRTGDFTGELFF
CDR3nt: TGTGCCAGTAGTATAGTTACGCGGACAGGGGACTTCACCGGGGAGCTGTTTTTT

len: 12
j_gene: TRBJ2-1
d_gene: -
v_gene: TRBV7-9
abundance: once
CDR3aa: CASSLAGREQFF
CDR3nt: TGTGCCAGCAGCTTAGCGGGCCGGGAGCAGTTCTTC

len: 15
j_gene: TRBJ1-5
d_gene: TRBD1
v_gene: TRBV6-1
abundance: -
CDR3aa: CASSEGTGGLKPQHF
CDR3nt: TGTGCCAGCAGTGAAGGGACAGGGGGCTTGAAGCCCCAGCATTTT

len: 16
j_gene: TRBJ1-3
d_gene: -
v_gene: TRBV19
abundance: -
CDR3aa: CARGGGSGDSGNTIYF
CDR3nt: TGTGCCCGCGGCGGGGGGAGCGGTGACTCTGGAAACACCATATATTTT

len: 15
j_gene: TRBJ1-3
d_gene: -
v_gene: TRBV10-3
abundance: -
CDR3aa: CAISGRQDSGNTIYF
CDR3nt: TGTGCCATCAGTGGTCGGCAGGACTCTGGAAACACCATATATTTT

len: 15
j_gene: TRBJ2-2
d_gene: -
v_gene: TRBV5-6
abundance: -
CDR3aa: CASSLRGANTGELFF
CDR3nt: TGTGCCAGCAGCTTAAGAGGAGCGAACACCGGGGAGCTGTTTTTT

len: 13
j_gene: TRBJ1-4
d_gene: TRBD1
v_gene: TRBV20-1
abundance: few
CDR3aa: CSASRTGDEKLFF
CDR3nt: TGCAGTGCTAGTAGGACAGGCGATGAAAAACTGTTTTTT